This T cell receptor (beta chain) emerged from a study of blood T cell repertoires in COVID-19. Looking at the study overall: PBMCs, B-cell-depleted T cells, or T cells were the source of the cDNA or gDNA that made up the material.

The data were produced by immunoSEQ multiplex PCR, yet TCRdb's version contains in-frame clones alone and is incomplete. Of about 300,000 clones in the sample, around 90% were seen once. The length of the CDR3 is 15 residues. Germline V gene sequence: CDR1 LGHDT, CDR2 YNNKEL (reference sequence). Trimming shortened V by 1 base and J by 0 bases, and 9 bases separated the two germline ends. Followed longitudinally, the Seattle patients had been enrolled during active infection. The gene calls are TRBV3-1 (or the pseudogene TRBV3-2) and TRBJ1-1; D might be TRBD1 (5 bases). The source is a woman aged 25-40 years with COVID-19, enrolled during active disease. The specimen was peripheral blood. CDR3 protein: CASSQAGHMNTEAFF. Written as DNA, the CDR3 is TGTGCCAGCAGCCAAGCAGGGCATATGAACACTGAAGCTTTCTTT.